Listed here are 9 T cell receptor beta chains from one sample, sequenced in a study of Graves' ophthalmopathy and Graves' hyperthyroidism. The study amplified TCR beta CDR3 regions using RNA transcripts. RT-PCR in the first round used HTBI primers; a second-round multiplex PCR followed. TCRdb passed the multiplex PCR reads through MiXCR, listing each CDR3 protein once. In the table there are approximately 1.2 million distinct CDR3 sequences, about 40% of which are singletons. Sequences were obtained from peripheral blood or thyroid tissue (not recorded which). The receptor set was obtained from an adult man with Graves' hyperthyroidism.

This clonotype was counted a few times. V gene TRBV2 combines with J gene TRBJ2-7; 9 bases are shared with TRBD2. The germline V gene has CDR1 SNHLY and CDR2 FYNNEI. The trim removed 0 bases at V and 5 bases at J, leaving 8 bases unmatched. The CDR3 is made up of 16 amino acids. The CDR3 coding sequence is TGTGCCAGCAGTGAAGCGGGCGGGAGGGCCCCTGACGAGCAGTACTTC. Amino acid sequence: CASSEAGGRAPDEQYF.

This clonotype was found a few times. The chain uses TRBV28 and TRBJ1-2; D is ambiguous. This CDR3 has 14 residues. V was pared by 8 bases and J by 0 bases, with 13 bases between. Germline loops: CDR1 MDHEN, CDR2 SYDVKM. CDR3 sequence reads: CASLEDRSNYGYTF. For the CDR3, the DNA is TGTGCCAGCCTCGAAGACCGATCTAACTATGGCTACACCTTC.

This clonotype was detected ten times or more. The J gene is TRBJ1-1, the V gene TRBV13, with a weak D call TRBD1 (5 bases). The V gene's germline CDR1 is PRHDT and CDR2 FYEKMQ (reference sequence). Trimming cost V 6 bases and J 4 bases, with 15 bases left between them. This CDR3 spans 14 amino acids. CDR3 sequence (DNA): TGTGCCAGCAGTCCGGGGGGAAGGAGCACTGAAGCTTTCTTT. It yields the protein CASSPGGRSTEAFF.

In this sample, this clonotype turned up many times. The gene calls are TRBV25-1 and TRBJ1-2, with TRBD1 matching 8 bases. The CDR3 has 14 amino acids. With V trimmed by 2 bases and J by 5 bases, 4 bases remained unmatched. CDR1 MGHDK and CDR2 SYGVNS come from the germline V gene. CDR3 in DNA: TGTGCCAGCAGTGAACCCAGGGGGCCTTATGGCTACACCTTC. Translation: CASSEPRGPYGYTF.

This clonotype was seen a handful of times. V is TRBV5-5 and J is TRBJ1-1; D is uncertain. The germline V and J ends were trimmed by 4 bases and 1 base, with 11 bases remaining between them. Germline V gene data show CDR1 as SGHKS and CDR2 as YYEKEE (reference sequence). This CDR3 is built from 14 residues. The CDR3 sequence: CASSLHPENTEAFF. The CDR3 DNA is TGTGCCAGCAGCCTGCACCCCGAGAACACTGAAGCTTTCTTT.

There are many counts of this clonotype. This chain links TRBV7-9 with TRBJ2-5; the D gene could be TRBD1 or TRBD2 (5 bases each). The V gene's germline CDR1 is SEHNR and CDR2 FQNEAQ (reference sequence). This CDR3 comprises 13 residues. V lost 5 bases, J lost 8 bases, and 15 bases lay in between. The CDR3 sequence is CASSLGTAFTQYF. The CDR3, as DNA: TGTGCCAGCAGCCTTGGGACGGCTTTTACCCAGTACTTC.

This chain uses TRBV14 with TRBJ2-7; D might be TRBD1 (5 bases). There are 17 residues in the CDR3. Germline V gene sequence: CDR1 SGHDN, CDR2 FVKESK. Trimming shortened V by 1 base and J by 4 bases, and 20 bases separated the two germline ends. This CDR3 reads CASSQGVWGVGHYEQYF. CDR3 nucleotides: TGTGCCAGCAGCCAAGGGGTCTGGGGTGTTGGACATTACGAGCAGTACTTC. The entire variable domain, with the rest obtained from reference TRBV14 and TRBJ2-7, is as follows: EAGVTQFPSHSVIEKGQTVTLRCDPISGHDNLYWYRRVMGKEIKFLLHFVKESKQDESGMPNNRFLAERTGGTYSTLKVQPAELEDSGVYFCASSQGVWGVGHYEQYFGPGTRLTVT.

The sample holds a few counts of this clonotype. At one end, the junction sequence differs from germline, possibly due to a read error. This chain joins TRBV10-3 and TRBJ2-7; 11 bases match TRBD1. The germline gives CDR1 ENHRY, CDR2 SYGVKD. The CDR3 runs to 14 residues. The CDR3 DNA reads TGTGCCGTCAGGGACAGGGGGTCACCTTGGGAGCAGTACTTC. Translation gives CAVRDRGSPWEQYF.

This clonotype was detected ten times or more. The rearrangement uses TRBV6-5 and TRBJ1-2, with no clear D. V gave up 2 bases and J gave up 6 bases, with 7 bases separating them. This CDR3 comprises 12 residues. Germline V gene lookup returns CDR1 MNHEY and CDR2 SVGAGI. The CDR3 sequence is CASSYPGNGYTF. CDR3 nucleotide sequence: TGTGCCAGCAGTTACCCCGGGAATGGCTACACCTTC.